This T cell receptor (beta chain) was sequenced during a study of CD8 T cells in Susac syndrome. Study context: At blood draw, Susac syndrome patients were therapy-naive, on corticosteroids, or on intravenous immunoglobulin alone. Whole-study findings and limits: Total CD8+ and CD8+ TEMRA repertoires contained fewer than 20 and five Susac-specific public clones, respectively.

As concerns this clonotype: Its target is unknown.

Diagnostic criteria defined recently for definite or probable disease were met by the Susac syndrome patients. The CDR3 is 15 residues long. V lost 5 bases, J lost 2 bases, and 7 bases stayed unmatched. Random hexamers were used to reverse transcribe roughly 0.45 to 1 ug of RNA. Multiplex immunoSEQ PCR targeted 54 Vbeta and 13 Jbeta TCR beta segments. MiXCR, applied by TCRdb to the immunoSEQ multiplex PCR reads, yields one record per CDR3 protein. The sample shows about 130,000 distinct CDR3 sequences, about 95% of them seen only once. J is TRBJ1-1 and V is TRBV12-3 or TRBV12-4, with TRBD1 identical over 8 bases. This TCR was sampled from a human donor with Susac syndrome. The source material was CD8+ T cells from PBMCs. CDR3 protein: CASSTRQGTNTEAFF. CDR3 DNA: TGTGCCAGCAGTACAAGACAGGGGACAAACACTGAAGCTTTCTTT.